Listed below are T cell receptor beta chains from one sample, sequenced in a study of T cells in localized non-small cell lung cancer. Profiled with immunoSEQ multiplex PCR; TCRdb holds only in-frame clones, not every one. Of about 36,000 clones in the sample, just over 90% are singletons; the top ten hold more than 5.5%. Sequencing was performed on peripheral blood, taken before any cancer treatment. The receptors stem from an older female donor with stage I lung adenocarcinoma. Both conserved end residues are part of each CDR3. D genes are given only for firm matches. Clone size, where shown, is once, few, many, or a class for clones that have expanded.

-	-	TRBV11-2	TRBJ2-7	TGTGCCAGCAGCTTACGACAGGTCTACGAGCAGTACTTC	CASSLRQVYEQYF
-	TRBD2	TRBV5-1	TRBJ2-5	TGCGCCAGCAGCTCGACTAGCGGGGGGCCGCAAGAGACCCAGTACTTC	CASSSTSGGPQETQYF
-	-	TRBV5-1	TRBJ1-1	TGCGCCAGCAGCTTGGAAAGGGGATACACTGAAGCTTTCTTT	CASSLERGYTEAFF
-	-	TRBV19	TRBJ1-1	TGTGCCAGTTCGGCCCCCGGGGCCGAGATCGGCACTGAAGCTTTCTTT	CASSAPGAEIGTEAFF
-	-	TRBV14	TRBJ1-4	TGTGCCAGCAGCCAAGAGCAGGGGCCGGGTGAAAAACTGTTTTTT	CASSQEQGPGEKLFF
-	-	TRBV5-6	TRBJ2-2	TGTGCCAGCAGCTTGGCACCGAATTTGTACACCGGGGAGCTGTTTTTT	CASSLAPNLYTGELFF
-	-	TRBV19	TRBJ1-2	TGTGCCAGTAGTATAGATCGCGGGGCACGGTATGGCTACACCTTC	CASSIDRGARYGYTF
-	-	TRBV4-2	TRBJ2-5	TGTGCCAGCAGTCCCGTGATGGGGGCGGGGGACACCCAAGAGACCCAGTACTTC	CASSPVMGAGDTQETQYF
once	-	TRBV9	TRBJ2-5	TGTGCCAGCAGCGTAGAAGTGGGGGGCGGGGAGACCCAGTACTTC	CASSVEVGGGETQYF
-	-	TRBV6-5	TRBJ2-5	TGTGCCAGCAGTTACGGGCGGACTCATAATGCGGAGACCCAGTACTTC	CASSYGRTHNAETQYF
-	-	TRBV2	TRBJ1-3	TGTGCCAGCAGTGCCGTCCTTGGGAACTCTGGAAACACCATATATTTT	CASSAVLGNSGNTIYF
-	-	TRBV7-8	TRBJ2-3	TGTGCCAGCACCATACTACCCACCACAGATACGCAGTATTTT	CASTILPTTDTQYF
-	-	TRBV10-3	TRBJ2-5	TGTGCCATCAGGTTGGGGGTCCAAGAGACCCAGTACTTC	CAIRLGVQETQYF
-	-	TRBV5-1	TRBJ2-5	TGCGCCAGCAGCTTGTACCCCGCGGTCACCCAAGAGACCCAGTACTTC	CASSLYPAVTQETQYF
-	TRBD1	TRBV28	TRBJ2-3	TGTGCCAGCAGTTTATCCGACAGGGCGGTGGGGTTCACAGATACGCAGTATTTT	CASSLSDRAVGFTDTQYF
-	-	TRBV10-3	TRBJ2-2	TGTGCCATCAGTGATTTAGCAGGAGACACCGGGGAGCTGTTTTTT	CAISDLAGDTGELFF
-	-	TRBV7-3	TRBJ1-1	TGTGCCAGCAGCTTGACTCCGGACAGCACTGAAGCTTTCTTT	CASSLTPDSTEAFF
-	-	TRBV6-1	TRBJ2-1	TGTGCCAGCAGTCCGTACAATGAGCAGTTCTTC	CASSPYNEQFF
-	-	TRBV5-4	TRBJ1-1	TGTGCCAGCAGCTTGACAGGATCGGACACTGAAGCTTTCTTT	CASSLTGSDTEAFF
-	TRBD1	TRBV29-1	TRBJ1-5	TGCAGCGTTAGAACAGGGGGCACGGGGCCCCAGCATTTT	CSVRTGGTGPQHF
-	-	TRBV10-3	TRBJ2-2	TGTGCCATCAGTGAGTCACGGGACCCCGGGGAGCTGTTTTTT	CAISESRDPGELFF
-	TRBD1	TRBV14	TRBJ1-4	TGTGCCAGCAGCCGGCAACCGGGACAGGGGATTGAAAAACTGTTTTTT	CASSRQPGQGIEKLFF
-	-	TRBV2	TRBJ1-3	TGTGCCAGCTGTTTCTTCTCGATAAGTGGAAACACCATATATTTT	CASCFFSISGNTIYF
-	TRBD1	TRBV27	TRBJ1-5	TGTGCCAGCAGTTTATATAAGGGACAGGGGGCCGGGGGCAATCAGCCCCAGCATTTT	CASSLYKGQGAGGNQPQHF
once	-	TRBV5-6	TRBJ1-2	TGTGCCAGCAGCCCAGGGAACTATGGCTACACCTTC	CASSPGNYGYTF
-	TRBD1	TRBV27	TRBJ1-2	TGTGCCAGCAGTTTCTCCGGGACAGGGGGCGGGGGCTACACCTTC	CASSFSGTGGGGYTF
-	-	TRBV6-5	TRBJ2-1	TGTGCCAGCAGTTACTCGGGATCCTTCAATGAGCAGTTCTTC	CASSYSGSFNEQFF
-	-	TRBV5-6	TRBJ1-6	TGTGCCAGCAGCTTGGGATCAGGGGTCTCCTATAATTCACCCCTCCACTTT	CASSLGSGVSYNSPLHF
once	TRBD1	TRBV5-1	TRBJ2-5	TGCGCCAGCGACAAGACAGGGGGCCAAGAGACCCAGTACTTC	CASDKTGGQETQYF
-	TRBD1	TRBV12-5	TRBJ2-1	TGTGCTAGTGGCAAAGACAGGGGGCACTATGGTGAGCAGTTCTTC	CASGKDRGHYGEQFF
-	-	TRBV9	TRBJ2-3	TGTGCCAGCAGCGTAGTCGGGGGCAGCACAGATACGCAGTATTTT	CASSVVGGSTDTQYF
few	-	TRBV10-3	TRBJ1-1	TGTGCCATCACCACCACACCGAACACTGAAGCTTTCTTT	CAITTTPNTEAFF
-	-	TRBV5-4	TRBJ1-2	TGTGCCAGCAGCCTAGACGGTGGCTATGGCTACACCTTC	CASSLDGGYGYTF
-	-	TRBV11-2	TRBJ1-4	TGTGCCAGCAGCTTAAGCGGGGGGTTGGACGAAAAGGTGTTTTTT	CASSLSGGLDEKVFF
-	TRBD2	TRBV27	TRBJ2-1	TGTGCCAGCAGTTTAGGCCCTCGAGCGGGGGGCACTAATGAGCAGTTCTTC	CASSLGPRAGGTNEQFF
-	-	TRBV19	TRBJ2-7	TGTGCCAGTGGGGAGGACAGCGCACCCTACGAGCAGTACTTC	CASGEDSAPYEQYF
-	TRBD2	TRBV2	TRBJ2-5	TGTGCCAGCACCCCCAGGACTAGCGGAGAGACCCAGTACTTC	CASTPRTSGETQYF
-	-	TRBV2	TRBJ2-2	TGTGCCAGCAGGAGGACAGCGAACACCGGGGAGCTGTTTTTT	CASRRTANTGELFF
once	TRBD1	TRBV14	TRBJ1-1	TGTGCCAGCAGCCATAGGGGGCGTGGGATGAACACTGAAGCTTTCTTT	CASSHRGRGMNTEAFF
-	TRBD2	TRBV2	TRBJ2-2	TGTGCCAGCACGGGGGGGCCTGTCGGGGAGCTGTTTTTT	CASTGGPVGELFF
-	TRBD2	TRBV2	TRBJ2-2	TGTGCCAGCAGTGAGAGGCCTAGCGGGGCCGACCCGGAGCTGTTTTTT	CASSERPSGADPELFF
once	-	TRBV19	TRBJ1-5	TGTGCCAGTAGTAGGGGGCAGCCTAATAGCAATCAGCCCCAGCATTTT	CASSRGQPNSNQPQHF
-	-	TRBV5-1	TRBJ2-3	TGCGCCAGCAGCTTGGTCCAGCCTTATTCCGCAGATACGCAGTATTTT	CASSLVQPYSADTQYF
once	-	TRBV6-5	TRBJ1-5	TGTGCCAGCAGGCGCAATCAGCCCCAGCATTTT	CASRRNQPQHF
-	TRBD2	TRBV6-1	TRBJ2-2	TGTGCCAGCAGTGTCCGGGTAACGGGGGGGCCCGGGGAGCTGTTTTTT	CASSVRVTGGPGELFF
-	-	TRBV19	TRBJ1-1	TGTGCCAGTGGAAGTTACGGACGGACAAACACTGAAGCTTTCTTT	CASGSYGRTNTEAFF
-	TRBD1	TRBV6-4	TRBJ1-1	TGTGCCAGCAGGCGGACAGGCATGAACACTGAAGCTTTCTTT	CASRRTGMNTEAFF
-	-	TRBV5-1	TRBJ2-7	TGCGCCAGCAGCTTGGGTGGCGTCGGGCTCCAGTACTTC	CASSLGGVGLQYF
once	-	TRBV5-6	TRBJ1-2	TGTGCCAGCAGCTTGGTGGCAGGCCTCTATGGCTACACCTTC	CASSLVAGLYGYTF
-	TRBD1	TRBV6-5	TRBJ1-2	TGTGCCAGCAGCCGACAGGGGGGCTACACCTTC	CASSRQGGYTF
-	TRBD2	TRBV5-1	TRBJ2-3	TGCGCCAGCAGCCAAAACGGGTACCTAACCGGGGGGGCAATAGATACGCAGTATTTT	CASSQNGYLTGGAIDTQYF
-	-	TRBV10-3	TRBJ1-1	TGTGCCATCAGTGAGTCGAATCAGGGGATCGGTAGTGAAGCTTTCTTT	CAISESNQGIGSEAFF
-	-	TRBV10-3	TRBJ1-2	TGTGCCATCAGTGACGTTGGACGGACGAACTATGGCTACACCTTC	CAISDVGRTNYGYTF